Below, 29 T cell receptor beta chains from the same sample are listed, as sequenced in a study of blood T cell repertoires in COVID-19 (dated by TCRdb to about 2020). The receptor library was made with the immunoSEQ multiplex PCR assay. TCRdb retrieved this table from immuneACCESS and kept in-frame rearrangements only. Not all clones are present; in checked studies, unresolved V genes account for under half, and no reason is known for the remainder. This sample has around 300,000 clones in its table, and roughly nine tenths of those were observed once. The ten largest clones take up approximately 2.5% of the sample. Sequencing used PBMCs or T cells enriched from blood (not recorded which). The source is a woman aged 18-35 years who had recovered from COVID-19.

This clone was seen a single time. This chain joins TRBV4-2 and TRBJ2-3, with D perhaps matching TRBD2 (5 bases). In germline, CDR1 is LGHNA, CDR2 YNFKEQ. This CDR3 has 17 residues. V was cut by 0 bases and J by 6 bases, with 19 bases left in between. The CDR3 region is CASSQERGAVLGDTQYF. The CDR3 region has the DNA TGTGCCAGCAGCCAAGAACGGGGAGCGGTCCTTGGGGATACGCAGTATTTT.

This sequence joins TRBV3-1 (or the pseudogene TRBV3-2) and TRBJ1-4; maybe TRBD1 (5 bases). Germline V gene data show CDR1 as LGHDT and CDR2 as YNNKEL (reference sequence). Trimming pared 3 bases from V and 7 bases from J, leaving 12 bases between. This CDR3 has 14 residues. The CDR3 reads CASSHPQGVEKLFF. CDR3 coding DNA: TGTGCCAGCAGCCATCCCCAGGGCGTTGAAAAACTGTTTTTT.

The chain links TRBV7-9 to TRBJ1-2; D might be TRBD1 (5 bases). Germline CDR1 SEHNR, CDR2 FQNEAQ (reference sequence). The V end lost 0 bases, the J end lost 0 bases, and 8 bases lay between the germline ends. The CDR3 has 15 amino acids. CDR3 protein: CASSLAEQANYGYTF. In nucleotides, the CDR3 is TGTGCCAGCAGCTTAGCGGAACAGGCTAACTATGGCTACACCTTC.

V usage is TRBV6-5 and J usage is TRBJ1-2; D is uncertain. Germline lookup yields CDR1 MNHEY and CDR2 SVGAGI. The CDR3 loop spans 15 amino acids. V lost 2 bases, J lost 4 bases, and 14 bases lay in between. The CDR3 nucleotides read TGTGCCAGCAGTTACGGCCTGGGCCCCTCCTATGGCTACACCTTC. Its translation is CASSYGLGPSYGYTF.

This CDR3 reads CASSSDGDSPLHF. The CDR3 DNA reads TGTGCCAGCAGTTCCGACGGAGATTCACCCCTCCACTTT. The chain combines TRBV12-3 or TRBV12-4 with TRBJ1-6, with no clear D. Trimming took 4 bases from V and 8 from J, leaving 9 bases between them. This CDR3 is built from 13 residues.

This clone was detected only a few times. The same CDR3 also results from other DNA sequences found in this sample. This chain links TRBV2 with TRBJ2-1; D is possibly TRBD1 (6 bases). In germline, CDR1 is SNHLY, CDR2 FYNNEI. The CDR3 has 13 amino acids. The ends were cut back, 1 base at V and 6 bases at J, with 7 bases in the middle. The CDR3: CASSEVGGNEQFF. CDR3 coding DNA: TGTGCCAGCAGTGAAGTAGGGGGCAATGAGCAGTTCTTC.

This chain connects TRBV5-1 to TRBJ2-5; 10 bases are a match to TRBD2. The trim removed 0 bases at V and 2 bases at J, leaving 10 bases unmatched. The CDR3 runs to 18 residues. The V gene's germline CDR1 is SGHRS and CDR2 YFSETQ. In nucleotides, the CDR3 is TGCGCCAGCAGCTTGGCCGACCGGACTAGCGGATTACAAGAGACCCAGTACTTC. Protein product: CASSLADRTSGLQETQYF.

J is TRBJ2-3 and V is TRBV10-3; a possible D gene is TRBD1 (5 bases). Germline V gives CDR1 ENHRY, CDR2 SYGVKD. This CDR3 comprises 14 residues. V was shortened by 7 bases and J by 4 bases, with 15 bases between the two germline ends. CDR3 protein: CAIMGQGGADTQYF. Written as DNA, the CDR3 is TGTGCCATCATGGGGCAGGGTGGGGCAGATACGCAGTATTTT.

CDR3 loop: CASSGQSSPEAFF. DNA for the CDR3: TGTGCCAGCAGCGGACAGTCCAGCCCTGAAGCTTTCTTT. The rearrangement links TRBV7-9 to TRBJ1-1; D is perhaps TRBD1 (6 bases). Between the trimmed V and J ends, which lost 5 bases and 6 bases, there was a span of 13 bases. The CDR3 extends over 13 amino acids. Germline CDR1 reads SEHNR; CDR2 reads FQNEAQ (reference sequence).

The chain couples TRBV7-9 to TRBJ1-1; D uncertain. Trimming removed 3 bases at V and 5 bases at J, with 4 bases between. This CDR3 has 11 amino acids. Germline V lookup: CDR1 SEHNR, CDR2 FQNEAQ (reference sequence). The CDR3: CASSLRTEAFF. CDR3 in DNA: TGTGCCAGCAGCTTGAGGACTGAAGCTTTCTTT. The whole variable domain, remainder taken from reference TRBV7-9 and TRBJ1-1, is DTGVSQNPRHKITKRGQNVTFRCDPISEHNRLYWYRQTLGQGPEFLTYFQNEAQLEKSRLLSDRFSAERPKGSFSTLEIQRTEQGDSAMYLCASSLRTEAFFGQGTRLTVV.

Notes on this clone: One junction end disagrees with the germline gene, perhaps due to a read error. The J gene is TRBJ1-2, the V gene TRBV9; 9 nucleotides line up with TRBD1. The length of the CDR3 is 13 residues. Looked up from germline, CDR1 is SGDLS and CDR2 is YYNGEE. The chain's CDR3 is CASSEYGQGRIAF. The CDR3 DNA reads TGTGCCAGCAGCGAGTACGGACAGGGGCGCATCGCCTTC. Drawing the rest from reference TRBV9 and TRBJ1-2, the complete variable domain is DSGVTQTPKHLITATGQRVTLRCSPRSGDLSVYWYQQSLDQGLQFLIQYYNGEERAKGNILERFSAQQFPDLHSELNLSSLELGDSALYFCASSEYGQGRIAFGSGTRLTVV.

The chain couples TRBV7-6 to TRBJ1-1; 7 nucleotides line up with TRBD1. J lost 10 bases, V lost 5 bases, and 13 bases had no gene match. This CDR3 has 14 amino acids. The germline CDR1 and CDR2 sequences are SGHVS and FNYEAQ. The CDR3 spells CASSLLTGTVVAFF. The DNA of the CDR3 is TGTGCCAGCAGCCTACTGACAGGGACAGTGGTAGCTTTCTTT.

The chain couples TRBV7-8 to TRBJ1-1, with 7 bases aligning to TRBD1. The CDR3 loop spans 13 amino acids. V was pared by 0 bases and J by 7 bases, with 2 bases of the junction left unmatched. Germline V CDR1 and CDR2: SGHVS, FQNEAQ. CDR3 sequence: CASSLAGDSEAFF. The CDR3 nucleotides are TGTGCCAGCAGCTTAGCGGGGGACAGTGAAGCTTTCTTT.

This clone came up a few times. V gene TRBV5-1 combines with J gene TRBJ2-5; TRBD2 agrees at 8 bases. The germline V gene encodes CDR1 SGHRS and CDR2 YFSETQ. This CDR3 is 14 amino acids long. J gave up 5 bases and V 7 bases, and 10 bases lay outside the gene matches. CDR3 sequence reads: CASAPGPGGETQYF. The CDR3 DNA sequence: TGCGCCAGCGCCCCGGGGCCGGGAGGGGAGACCCAGTACTTC.

The chain recombines TRBV7-2 with TRBJ1-4, with D unclear. Trimming shortened V by 2 bases and J by 4 bases, and 8 bases separated the two germline ends. Germline CDR1 reads SGHTA; CDR2 reads FQGNSA. The CDR3 spans 14 residues. The DNA for the CDR3 is TGTGCCAGCAGCTTATCCTACTTTAATGAAAAACTGTTTTTT. The encoded protein is CASSLSYFNEKLFF.

The V and J genes are TRBV7-9 and TRBJ1-1, with TRBD1 as a possible D gene (6 bases). Trimming left V 1 base short and J 1 base short, with 10 bases between. The CDR3 loop spans 15 amino acids. Germline V gene sequence: CDR1 SEHNR, CDR2 FQNEAQ (reference sequence). The CDR3 protein is CASSLGDIRNTEAFF. The CDR3 bases are TGTGCCAGCAGCTTAGGGGACATTAGGAACACTGAAGCTTTCTTT.

This sequence joins TRBV19 and TRBJ2-7; 7 nucleotides align to TRBD1. The CDR3 sequence is 14 residues long. The J segment lost 1 base and the V segment lost 7 bases, leaving 7 bases of the junction unmatched. Germline assignment: CDR1 LNHDA and CDR2 SQIVND (reference sequence). The CDR3 DNA follows: TGTGCCAGTACCTTAACAGGGGAGTCCTACGAGCAGTACTTC. This translates into CASTLTGESYEQYF.

The chain employs TRBV5-1 and TRBJ2-3; 10 nucleotides align to TRBD2. This CDR3 region has 14 residues. The germline V gene encodes CDR1 SGHRS and CDR2 YFSETQ. V trimming: 3 bases; J trimming: 3 bases; junction bases outside the gene matches: 1. The CDR3 coding sequence is TGCGCCAGCAGCTCACTAGCGGGAACAGATACGCAGTATTTT. Its protein is CASSSLAGTDTQYF.

The chain uses TRBV3-1 (or the pseudogene TRBV3-2) and TRBJ1-1; D is unclear. The CDR3 is 13 residues long. Between the trimmed V and J ends, which lost 0 bases and 5 bases, there was a span of 7 bases. CDR1 and CDR2 from the germline V gene are LGHDT and YNNKEL (reference sequence). The CDR3 bases are TGTGCCAGCAGCCAAGATAGTGTTACTGAAGCTTTCTTT. This codes for CASSQDSVTEAFF.

The V and J genes are TRBV16 and TRBJ2-3, with TRBD2 matching 11 bases. The V and J ends lost 0 bases and 3 bases, in that order; junction bases with no gene match: 8. The CDR3 extends over 18 amino acids. The V gene's germline CDR1 is KGHSY and CDR2 FQNENV. In nucleotides, the CDR3 is TGTGCCAGCAGCCAATCTAGCGGGGGGGCTGTGTCTACAGATACGCAGTATTTT. Translated: CASSQSSGGAVSTDTQYF.

The chain carries TRBV10-1 and TRBJ2-7; TRBD2 agrees at 13 bases. Germline CDR1 reads WNHNN; CDR2 reads SYGVQD (reference sequence). V gave up 2 bases and J gave up 11 bases; unmatched junction bases: 9. CDR3 length equals 15 residues. For the CDR3, the DNA is TGCGCCAGCAGTGAGAGGACTAGCGGGGGAGACGGAGAGTACTTC. This encodes CASSERTSGGDGEYF.

This clone was observed a single time. The chain couples TRBV28 to TRBJ1-1; 8 positions agree with TRBD1. The V segment lost 6 bases and the J segment 0 bases; nucleotides outside the gene matches: 3. Germline lookup yields CDR1 MDHEN and CDR2 SYDVKM. This CDR3 is 14 amino acids long. The CDR3 reads CASSRGPLNTEAFF. The CDR3 DNA sequence: TGTGCCAGCAGCAGGGGGCCCCTGAACACTGAAGCTTTCTTT.

The gene calls are TRBV10-2 and TRBJ2-7, with TRBD2 matching over 9 bases. Germline CDR1 WSHSY, CDR2 SAAADI. The V segment lost 9 bases and the J segment 1 base; nucleotides outside the gene matches: 10. CDR3 length equals 15 residues. CDR3 coding DNA: TGCGCCAGTCGCCGCTTAGCGGGGGAGTCCTACGAGCAGTACTTC. This codes for CASRRLAGESYEQYF.

This clone was observed once. V is TRBV7-9 and J is TRBJ1-1; a possible D gene is TRBD1 (5 bases). CDR1 and CDR2 (germline): SEHNR, FQNEAQ (reference sequence). The CDR3 is made up of 14 amino acids. The V gene lost 3 bases and the J gene lost 4 bases, with 12 bases spanning the gap. The CDR3 DNA reads TGTGCCAGCAGCTTGGGGGGGAGAGGCACTGAAGCTTTCTTT. Protein product: CASSLGGRGTEAFF. The full variable domain, with the rest looked up from reference TRBV7-9 and TRBJ1-1, is DTGVSQNPRHKITKRGQNVTFRCDPISEHNRLYWYRQTLGQGPEFLTYFQNEAQLEKSRLLSDRFSAERPKGSFSTLEIQRTEQGDSAMYLCASSLGGRGTEAFFGQGTRLTVV.

The J gene is TRBJ2-1, the V gene TRBV12-5; D might be TRBD1 (5 bases). V lost 3 bases to trimming and J lost 1 base, with 10 bases between them. Germline-derived CDR1 and CDR2 are LGHNT and FRNRAP. The CDR3 length is 15 residues. CDR3 residues: CASGFARDSYNEQFF. CDR3 DNA: TGTGCTAGTGGTTTCGCCAGGGATTCCTACAATGAGCAGTTCTTC.

This clone was detected only a few times. The chain has TRBV11-2 and TRBJ1-1; D is unclear. The germline V gene has CDR1 SGHAT and CDR2 FQNNGV. V was cut by 5 bases and J by 6 bases, with 16 bases left in between. The CDR3 is 14 residues long. The CDR3 protein is CASSPPGSRAEAFF. The CDR3, as DNA: TGTGCCAGCAGCCCACCGGGGTCAAGGGCTGAAGCTTTCTTT.

With regard to this clone: Other DNA sequences in the same sample also yield this CDR3. The chain links TRBV10-3 to TRBJ1-5, with 7 bases aligning to TRBD1. There are 12 residues in the CDR3. V lost 10 bases to trimming and J lost 4 bases; unmatched junction nucleotides: 4. CDR1 is ENHRY, CDR2 SYGVKD, per germline. The CDR3 loop is CATKQGNQPQHF. In DNA form, the CDR3 reads TGTGCCACTAAACAGGGGAATCAGCCCCAGCATTTT.

The rearrangement links TRBV3-1 (or the pseudogene TRBV3-2) to TRBJ1-2; D perhaps matches TRBD1 (5 bases). Trimming stripped 1 base from V and 4 bases from J, with 10 bases between. The CDR3 loop spans 14 amino acids. CDR1 and CDR2 from the germline V gene are LGHDT and YNNKEL (reference sequence). DNA of the CDR3: TGTGCCAGCAGCCAAGGGGGGGGACTCTATGGCTACACCTTC. Its translation: CASSQGGGLYGYTF.

The chain carries TRBV14 and TRBJ2-1; D possibly corresponds to TRBD2 (5 bases). Trimming cost V 3 bases and J 3 bases, with 9 bases left between them. This CDR3 has 14 amino acids. Germline V CDR1 and CDR2: SGHDN, FVKESK. The DNA for the CDR3 is TGTGCCAGCAGCCATCTCCGGGACTACAATGAGCAGTTCTTC. Encoded protein: CASSHLRDYNEQFF.